This is a list of T cell receptor beta chains from one sample in a study of neurological immune-mediated disorders. TCRdb processed the 5' RACE reads anew with MiXCR; each CDR3 protein has one entry. The sample comprises about 60,000 distinct CDR3 sequences, more than 7.5% of which are singletons, and approximately 13% rests with the top ten. Specimen: PBMCs. All receptors derive from a man aged 25-45 years in good health. Both conserved end residues are part of each CDR3. D genes are given only for firm matches. A clone size is listed for some rows: how often the clone was seen (once, few, many), or a class if it is expanded.

j_call clone_size d_call v_call cdr3_aa cdr3_nt
TRBJ2-7 many TRBD2 TRBV4-2 CASSQVSSGLWSYEQYF TGTGCCAGCAGCCAAGTTTCTAGCGGCCTTTGGTCCTACGAGCAGTACTTC
TRBJ1-1 many NA TRBV5-1 CASSRGGAGNTEAFF TGCGCCAGCAGTCGGGGAGGGGCCGGGAACACTGAAGCTTTCTTT
TRBJ2-1 many NA TRBV5-1 CASTEGGLRDEQFF TGCGCCAGCACCGAAGGGGGACTCCGCGATGAGCAGTTCTTC
TRBJ2-7 many TRBD2 TRBV2 CASRDFAGARYEQYF TGTGCCAGCAGGGACTTTGCGGGAGCCCGCTACGAGCAGTACTTC
TRBJ2-7 many NA TRBV7-2 CASSLEDSPSYEQYF TGTGCCAGCAGCTTAGAAGACTCACCCTCCTACGAGCAGTACTTC
TRBJ1-1 many NA TRBV6-5 CASSYSGGMNTEAFF TGTGCCAGCAGTTACTCCGGGGGCATGAACACTGAAGCTTTCTTT
TRBJ2-2 many NA TRBV5-1 CASSLAAGELFF TGCGCCAGCAGCTTGGCCGCCGGGGAGCTGTTTTTT
TRBJ1-4 many NA TRBV28 CASSASVSTNEKLFF TGTGCCAGCAGTGCCTCAGTCTCAACTAATGAAAAACTGTTTTTT
TRBJ2-1 many NA TRBV20-1 CSAWHGGTSYNEQFF TGCAGTGCATGGCACGGCGGGACTTCCTACAATGAGCAGTTCTTC
TRBJ2-4 many TRBD2 TRBV3-1 CASSQFRTRESKNIQYF TGTGCCAGCAGCCAATTCAGGACTAGGGAGTCCAAAAACATTCAGTACTTC
TRBJ2-1 many NA TRBV20-1 CSARAGVYNEQFF TGCAGTGCTAGAGCGGGAGTCTACAATGAGCAGTTCTTC
TRBJ1-2 many NA TRBV3-1 CASSPSSNYGYTF TGTGCCAGCAGCCCCAGTAGTAACTATGGCTACACCTTC
TRBJ2-7 many TRBD2 TRBV3-1 CASSPRAGASYEQYF TGTGCCAGCAGCCCCAGAGCGGGGGCCTCCTACGAGCAGTACTTC
TRBJ2-1 many TRBD2 TRBV6-5 CASSYFREGLDEQFF TGTGCCAGCAGTTACTTCCGGGAGGGCCTCGATGAGCAGTTCTTC
TRBJ2-3 many TRBD2 TRBV5-1 CASSLSGVGPDTQYF TGCGCCAGCAGCCTAAGCGGGGTGGGCCCAGATACGCAGTATTTT
TRBJ2-1 many NA TRBV9 CASSPQNGAGDNEQFF TGTGCCAGCAGCCCCCAAAACGGGGCCGGGGACAATGAGCAGTTCTTC
TRBJ2-3 many NA TRBV12-3/TRBV12-4 CASSFQGPVTDTQYF TGTGCCAGCAGTTTTCAAGGCCCTGTTACAGATACGCAGTATTTT
TRBJ2-2 many TRBD1 TRBV28 CASSLAGTGNTGELFF TGTGCCAGCAGTTTAGCCGGGACAGGGAACACCGGGGAGCTGTTTTTT
TRBJ1-1 many NA TRBV27 CASSLLSGGTEAFF TGTGCCAGCAGTTTGTTATCAGGCGGCACTGAAGCTTTCTTT
TRBJ2-1 many NA TRBV4-2 CASSQGTYNEQFF TGTGCCAGCAGCCAAGGCACCTACAATGAGCAGTTCTTC
TRBJ2-7 many NA TRBV5-1 CASSVTGEGEQYF TGCGCCAGCAGCGTGACAGGGGAGGGCGAGCAGTACTTC
TRBJ2-7 many NA TRBV6-6 CASSYSPIYYEQYF TGTGCCAGCAGTTACTCCCCCATTTACTACGAGCAGTACTTC
TRBJ2-3 many TRBD1 TRBV20-1 CSAGQGTDTQYF TGCAGTGCGGGACAGGGCACAGATACGCAGTATTTT
TRBJ2-2 many TRBD2 TRBV9 CASSVSTSGRTGELFF TGTGCCAGCAGCGTTTCGACTAGCGGGAGAACCGGGGAGCTGTTTTTT
TRBJ2-7 many TRBD2 TRBV20-1 CSVDHSGRIDEQYF TGCAGTGTAGACCATAGCGGGAGGATAGACGAGCAGTACTTC
TRBJ1-2 many NA TRBV11-2 CASSLGPAPNGYTF TGTGCCAGCAGTTTAGGGCCGGCTCCCAATGGCTACACCTTC
TRBJ2-1 many TRBD2 TRBV7-8 CASSPGLAGGQNEQFF TGTGCCAGCAGCCCGGGGCTAGCGGGAGGGCAGAATGAGCAGTTCTTC
TRBJ2-5 many TRBD2 TRBV20-1 CSGSGRWETQYF TGCAGTGGTAGCGGGAGATGGGAGACCCAGTACTTC
TRBJ2-2 few NA TRBV5-1 CASSLGQHTGELFF TGCGCCAGCAGCTTGGGTCAGCACACCGGGGAGCTGTTTTTT
TRBJ2-7 many NA TRBV28 CASRRTGGASYEQYF TGTGCCAGCAGAAGGACCGGGGGCGCCTCCTACGAGCAGTACTTC
TRBJ1-2 many NA TRBV7-6 CASSAADSSGGYTF TGTGCCAGCAGCGCCGCGGACAGTTCGGGCGGCTACACCTTC
TRBJ1-5 many TRBD1 TRBV20-1 CSAAALDRGQDQPQHF TGCAGTGCCGCAGCATTAGACAGGGGGCAAGATCAGCCCCAGCATTTT
TRBJ1-5 many NA TRBV5-1 CASSLFGDRNQPQHF TGCGCCAGCAGCTTGTTCGGGGACCGCAATCAGCCCCAGCATTTT
TRBJ1-3 many NA TRBV21-1 CASSKSSQDQLSGNTIYF TGTGCCAGCAGCAAATCTTCACAGGACCAACTCTCTGGAAACACCATATATTTT
TRBJ1-1 many TRBD1 TRBV10-3 CAMRTGGTEAFF TGTGCCATGCGGACAGGGGGGACTGAAGCTTTCTTT
TRBJ2-1 few TRBD2 TRBV5-1 CASSSGAYNEQFF TGCGCCAGCAGCAGCGGGGCCTACAATGAGCAGTTCTTC
TRBJ2-3 many NA TRBV5-1 CASSPRETRGDTQYF TGCGCCAGCAGCCCCCGGGAGACTCGGGGAGATACGCAGTATTTT
TRBJ2-1 many NA TRBV27 CASSLQFGEQFF TGTGCCAGCAGTTTACAATTTGGTGAGCAGTTCTTC
TRBJ2-1 many NA TRBV12-3/TRBV12-4 CASSLYNEQFF TGTGCCAGCAGTCTCTACAATGAGCAGTTCTTC
TRBJ2-7 many NA TRBV20-1 CSARDPYEQYF TGCAGTGCTAGAGACCCCTACGAGCAGTACTTC
TRBJ1-3 many NA TRBV12-3/TRBV12-4 CASSRQVTSGNTIYF TGTGCCAGCAGTAGACAGGTTACCTCTGGAAACACCATATATTTT
TRBJ2-5 many NA TRBV29-1 CSARSGGETQYF TGCAGCGCGCGGAGTGGGGGAGAGACCCAGTACTTC
TRBJ1-1 NA NA TRBV10-2 CPGTPNTEAFF TGCCCCGGGACACCTAACACTGAAGCTTTCTTT
TRBJ1-2 many TRBD1 TRBV15 CATSRVVSGQGARGYTF TGTGCCACCAGCAGAGTAGTGTCGGGACAGGGGGCGAGGGGCTACACCTTC
TRBJ1-2 many NA TRBV27 CASSSTGANYGYTF TGTGCCAGCAGTTCCACGGGAGCTAACTATGGCTACACCTTC
TRBJ2-3 many NA TRBV12-3/TRBV12-4 CASSLALLPDTQYF TGTGCCAGCAGTTTAGCTCTTCTACCAGATACGCAGTATTTT
TRBJ2-5 many NA TRBV7-2 CASSAWTLLGEETQYF TGTGCCAGCAGCGCTTGGACACTGTTGGGGGAAGAGACCCAGTACTTC
TRBJ2-1 many NA TRBV20-1 CSATGLVFEQFF TGCAGTGCCACAGGACTCGTTTTTGAGCAGTTCTTC
TRBJ1-5 many TRBD1 TRBV12-3/TRBV12-4 CASSFKGASQPQHF TGTGCCAGCAGTTTTAAGGGGGCTAGTCAGCCCCAGCATTTT
TRBJ2-1 few NA TRBV5-1 CASSLGPSNNEQFF TGCGCCAGCAGCTTGGGACCCAGCAACAATGAGCAGTTCTTC
TRBJ2-7 many TRBD2 TRBV12-3/TRBV12-4 CASSLAGGPEEQYF TGTGCCAGCAGTCTAGCGGGAGGGCCGGAAGAGCAGTACTTC
TRBJ1-5 many NA TRBV18 CASSAQGFNQPQHF TGTGCCAGCTCAGCGCAGGGATTCAATCAGCCCCAGCATTTT
TRBJ1-2 many TRBD1 TRBV4-3 CASRQTGDYGYTF TGCGCCAGCAGACAGACAGGGGACTATGGCTACACCTTC
TRBJ2-1 many NA TRBV5-1 CASSLALGSVYNEQFF TGCGCCAGCAGCTTGGCCTTAGGTAGCGTCTACAATGAGCAGTTCTTC
TRBJ1-2 NA NA TRBV30 CAWSVGRADGYTF TGTGCCTGGAGTGTAGGCAGGGCGGATGGCTACACCTTC
TRBJ1-2 many TRBD1 TRBV5-1 CASSPGQASGYTF TGCGCCAGCAGTCCGGGACAGGCCTCCGGCTACACCTTC
TRBJ2-7 many TRBD2 TRBV4-2 CASSQDPPGGLNDEQYF TGTGCCAGCAGCCAAGATCCCCCGGGAGGGCTCAACGACGAGCAGTACTTC